A selection of T cell receptor beta chains follows, all from one sample in a study of identical twins. TCRdb analysed the 5' RACE reads with MiXCR anew, one entry per CDR3 protein. The sample includes about 520,000 distinct CDR3 sequences, approximately 22% of them seen just once. A further study also used this sample, focusing on T cells expressing NK-cell markers.

Material for sequencing was CD4+ T cells sorted from blood. The origin of the receptors is a woman aged 18-35 years in good health. Each CDR3 is given with its conserved first and last residue. D genes are given only for firm matches. Size values are once, few and many counts, or a class for expanded clones, and some rows have none.

14	TRBD1	TRBV7-8	many	TRBJ2-7	TGTGCCAGCAGCTTTGGACAGGGCGTTTACGAGCAGTACTTC	CASSFGQGVYEQYF
16	NA	TRBV5-1	few	TRBJ1-3	TGCGCCAGCAGCGTCGACAGCCAGAGCTCTGGAAACACCATATATTTT	CASSVDSQSSGNTIYF
12	NA	TRBV7-9	NA	TRBJ2-5	TGTGCCAGCAGCACAGTGAAAGAGACCCAGTACTTC	CASSTVKETQYF
12	TRBD1	TRBV20-1	few	TRBJ2-2	TGCAGTGCTACTCAGGGGGCCGGGGAGCTGTTTTTT	CSATQGAGELFF
14	TRBD2	TRBV6-2/TRBV6-3	NA	TRBJ2-5	TGTGCCAGCAGGGCTAGCGGGAGGTTGGGGACCCAGTACTTC	CASRASGRLGTQYF
15	NA	TRBV5-1	few	TRBJ2-3	TGCGCCAGCAGCTTGGCGCCGGTTGACAGCATCACGCAGTATTTT	CASSLAPVDSITQYF
15	NA	TRBV10-3	few	TRBJ1-1	TGTGCCATCAGTGAGTCTGATCGGATAAACACTGAAGCTTTCTTT	CAISESDRINTEAFF
14	TRBD1	TRBV20-1	NA	TRBJ2-7	TGCAGTGCTAGGATTCCCCGGGACAGCTACGAGCAGTACTTC	CSARIPRDSYEQYF
12	NA	TRBV29-1	few	TRBJ1-1	TGCAGCGTTGGTCGGGGGCACACTGAAGCTTTCTTT	CSVGRGHTEAFF
13	NA	TRBV7-2	NA	TRBJ1-2	TGTGCCAGCAGCTTAGGGGTTCGCTATGGCTACACCTTC	CASSLGVRYGYTF
12	NA	TRBV20-1	few	TRBJ2-7	TGCAGTGCTAGAGTCACTAGTTACGAGCAGTACTTC	CSARVTSYEQYF
12	NA	TRBV20-1	NA	TRBJ1-1	TGCAGTCTCGGGACGGGGGACACTGAAGCTTTCTTT	CSLGTGDTEAFF
12	NA	TRBV9	NA	TRBJ2-7	TGTGCCAGCAGCGTAGTTCCCTACGAGCAGTACTTC	CASSVVPYEQYF
13	NA	TRBV20-1	few	TRBJ2-2	TGCAGTGCTAGACTTATACTCACCGGGGAGCTGTTTTTT	CSARLILTGELFF
14	TRBD1	TRBV20-1	NA	TRBJ2-1	TGCAGTGCTCGAGGGGGCCCCTCCTACAATGAGCAGTTCTTC	CSARGGPSYNEQFF
14	NA	TRBV5-1	NA	TRBJ1-1	TGCGCCAGCAGCTTGGCCCGGAGTCACACTGAAGTTTTCTTT	CASSLARSHTEVFF
16	TRBD2	TRBV15	few	TRBJ2-3	TGTGCCACCAGCAGAGGGCCAGCGGGAGGGCCAGATACGCAGTATTTT	CATSRGPAGGPDTQYF
14	NA	TRBV4-3	once	TRBJ2-1	TGCGCCAGCAGCCAAGATTGGGGCAGGACAGAGCAGTTCTTC	CASSQDWGRTEQFF
13	NA	TRBV6-1	few	TRBJ2-1	TGTGCTAAAGGCAGGGTCTTCGACAATGAGCAGTTCTTC	CAKGRVFDNEQFF
13	TRBD1	TRBV29-1	few	TRBJ2-7	TGCAGCGTTACCAGACAGGGGAGCAACGAGCAGTACTTC	CSVTRQGSNEQYF
15	TRBD1	TRBV6-1	few	TRBJ1-1	TGTGCCAGCAGACCGACAGGGGGCTGGGGCACTGAAGCTTTCTTT	CASRPTGGWGTEAFF
14	NA	TRBV5-1	NA	TRBJ1-5	TGCGCCAGCAGCCCTCAGGGCTTAGGTCAGCCCCAGCATTTT	CASSPQGLGQPQHF
14	NA	TRBV11-2	few	TRBJ1-1	TGTGCCAGCAGCTTAGATCGGCAGGGGACTGAAGCTTTCTTT	CASSLDRQGTEAFF
11	NA	TRBV18	NA	TRBJ2-3	TGTGCCAGCTCACCGATGGATACGCAGTATTTT	CASSPMDTQYF
12	NA	TRBV10-3	NA	TRBJ2-7	TGTGCCATCAGTGTTCGGGACTACGAGCAGTACTTC	CAISVRDYEQYF
15	NA	TRBV9	once	TRBJ2-1	TGTGCCAGCAGCGTTCTTGGTGGTAAATACAATGAGCAGTTCTTC	CASSVLGGKYNEQFF
16	NA	TRBV7-9	NA	TRBJ2-5	TGTGCCAGCAGGGGGGGACCACGGGGCCGGCAAGAGACCCAGTACTTC	CASRGGPRGRQETQYF
13	TRBD1	TRBV20-1	few	TRBJ2-7	TGCAGTGCCGGCCGGGACAGGGAGACAAAGCAGTACTTC	CSAGRDRETKQYF
16	NA	TRBV19	NA	TRBJ2-1	TGTGCCAGTAGACGCCGTGGGGGGAGCTCCTACAATGAGCAGTTCTTC	CASRRRGGSSYNEQFF
14	NA	TRBV18	few	TRBJ2-3	TGTGCCAGCTCAGTAATCCGGGGCACAGATACGCAGTATTTT	CASSVIRGTDTQYF
14	NA	TRBV20-1	NA	TRBJ1-4	TGCAGTGCTAGAGATCGGCGGCGAAATGAAAAACTGTTTTTT	CSARDRRRNEKLFF
17	TRBD1	TRBV10-1	many	TRBJ2-3	TGCGCCAGCAGTGATTACGGGGACAGGGAACGGTTGGATACGCAGTATTTT	CASSDYGDRERLDTQYF
10	NA	TRBV20-1	NA	TRBJ1-2	TGCAGTGTTCTTACCTATGGCTACACCTTC	CSVLTYGYTF
18	TRBD2	TRBV11-2	NA	TRBJ2-3	TGTGCCAGCAGCTTAGATGGATGGCGGGAGGGCCGTTCAGATACGCAGTATTTT	CASSLDGWREGRSDTQYF
14	NA	TRBV12-3/TRBV12-4	few	TRBJ1-1	TGTGCCAGCAGACAACGGCCCAGGGGCGCTGAAGCTTTCTTT	CASRQRPRGAEAFF
15	TRBD1	TRBV20-1	NA	TRBJ2-1	TGCAGCGCAACATCTCCGGGACAGGGGGGTCATGAGCAGTTCTTC	CSATSPGQGGHEQFF
13	NA	TRBV5-1	NA	TRBJ2-7	TGCGCCAGCAGACTTGGGGCTTCCTACGAGCAGTACTTC	CASRLGASYEQYF